These 30 T cell receptor beta chains share one sample of origin, sequenced in a study of cytomegalovirus exposure and HLA in healthy donors (dated 2017 in TCRdb). The library was generated by the immunoSEQ multiplex PCR assay. For the multiplex PCR, a mixture combining 60 forward primers for TCR Vbeta segments and 13 reverse primers for TCR Jbeta segments was used. TCRdb stores this immuneACCESS table with in-frame sequences only. Part of the clones is absent; in the studies checked, under half of the shortfall reflects unresolved V genes, and no reason is known for the rest. The sample table holds roughly 62,000 clones. Of the sample, approximately 2% is held by the ten largest clones. The sequencing sample was made of PBMCs. These receptors came from a woman under 30 in good health and CMV-seronegative.

CDR3 DNA sequence: TGTGCCAGCAGTGAGAGGGGTGGGGGCCTCGGAGGCTACACCTTC. It is translated as CASSERGGGLGGYTF. The rearrangement joins TRBV2 to TRBJ1-2; TRBD1 is a possible D gene (6 bases). The CDR3 has 15 amino acids. The germline CDR1 and CDR2 sequences are SNHLY and FYNNEI. Trimming stripped 3 bases from V and 8 bases from J, with 19 bases between.

This chain's CDR3 is CASRPVGSTDTQYF. The CDR3 DNA reads as TGTGCCAGCAGACCCGTCGGGAGCACAGATACGCAGTATTTT. The chain couples TRBV6-5 to TRBJ2-3; D gene uncertain. Germline CDR1 is MNHEY and CDR2 is SVGAGI. The CDR3 has 14 amino acids. V lost 6 bases to trimming and J lost 0 bases, with 10 bases between them.

V is TRBV10-3 and J is TRBJ2-7; 10 nucleotides line up with TRBD1. The CDR3 length is 14 residues. CDR1 is ENHRY and CDR2 is SYGVKD in the germline V gene. Trimming at V came to 5 bases and at J to 2 bases, leaving 3 bases not matched to a gene. The CDR3 DNA reads TGTGCCATCAGTCGGACAGGGGGAACCTACGAGCAGTACTTC. Protein sequence: CAISRTGGTYEQYF.

The DNA of the CDR3 is TGTGCCACCAGCAGGGGGGAGGCAGCTGAAGCTTTCTTT. Its translation: CATSRGEAAEAFF. The chain is built from TRBV15 and TRBJ1-1, with D maybe TRBD1 (5 bases). V was pared by 3 bases and J by 6 bases, with 11 bases between. This CDR3 contains 13 residues. CDR1 and CDR2 (germline): LNHNV, YYDKDF (reference sequence). The variable domain in full, with the rest retrieved from reference TRBV15 and TRBJ1-1, is DAMVIQNPRYQVTQFGKPVTLSCSQTLNHNVMYWYQQKSSQAPKLLFHYYDKDFNNEADTPDNFQSRRPNTSFCFLDIRSPGLGDTAMYLCATSRGEAAEAFFGQGTRLTVV.

The CDR3 DNA sequence: TGCGCCAGCAGCTTCCTGGGCCCTGGGGCCAACGTCCTGACTTTC. Translating gives CASSFLGPGANVLTF. This sequence joins TRBV5-1 and TRBJ2-6, with D hard to call. V lost 2 bases, J lost 2 bases, and 8 bases lay in between. The CDR3 is 15 amino acids. In germline, CDR1 is SGHRS, CDR2 YFSETQ.

The chain joins TRBV27 to TRBJ2-1; 10 bases match TRBD2. With V trimmed by 3 bases and J by 5 bases, 22 bases remained unmatched. Germline V gene data show CDR1 as MNHEY and CDR2 as SMNVEV (reference sequence). The CDR3 length is 21 residues. The CDR3 loop reads CASSFHPPASGSKKSDNEQFF. In nucleotides, the CDR3 is TGTGCCAGCAGTTTCCACCCCCCTGCTAGCGGGAGCAAAAAAAGTGACAATGAGCAGTTCTTC.

The V call is TRBV6-1, the J call TRBJ2-7; D is possibly TRBD1 (6 bases). CDR1 and CDR2 from the germline V gene are MNHNS and SASEGT. Trimming shortened V by 2 bases and J by 9 bases, and 11 bases separated the two germline ends. This CDR3 has 12 amino acids. CDR3 bases: TGTGCCAGCAGTGAACAGGGGACCAGGCAGTACTTC. Its translation is CASSEQGTRQYF.

The chain uses TRBV2 and TRBJ1-2; possible D gene TRBD1, 6 bases. Looked up from germline, CDR1 is SNHLY and CDR2 is FYNNEI. V was cut by 7 bases and J by 4 bases, with 13 bases left in between. This CDR3 region has 13 residues. The CDR3 coding sequence is TGTGCCAGCATTGGGGGCATTGGCTATGGCTACACCTTC. This sequence encodes CASIGGIGYGYTF.

The chain combines TRBV30 with TRBJ1-5; D possibly corresponds to TRBD1 (5 bases). Germline-derived CDR1 and CDR2 are GTSNPN and SVGIG (reference sequence). The CDR3 runs 15 residues. V was clipped by 2 bases and J by 6 bases, with 17 bases between them. DNA of the CDR3: TGTGCCTGGAGTTTAAGAAGTTCGGGGGGTCAGCCCCAGCATTTT. Its translation is CAWSLRSSGGQPQHF.

The CDR3 loop is CAWSMGTGGYEQYF. The CDR3 nucleotides read TGTGCCTGGTCCATGGGGACAGGGGGGTACGAGCAGTACTTC. This chain joins TRBV30 and TRBJ2-7, with TRBD1 matching over 11 bases. J gave up 4 bases and V 5 bases, and 7 bases lay outside the gene matches. Per the germline V gene, CDR1 is GTSNPN and CDR2 is SVGIG (reference sequence). CDR3 length: 14 residues.

The chain carries TRBV7-2 and TRBJ2-7; 16 nucleotides line up with TRBD2. CDR3 length equals 17 residues. CDR1 is SGHTA, CDR2 FQGNSA, per germline. V was clipped by 1 base and J by 6 bases; unmatched bases: 6. CDR3 residues: CASSLVGTSGGASEQYF. As DNA, the CDR3 is TGTGCCAGCAGCTTAGTGGGGACTAGCGGGGGGGCCTCCGAGCAGTACTTC.

This chain connects TRBV2 to TRBJ2-7, with D possibly being TRBD2 (5 bases). Trimming cost V 6 bases and J 2 bases, with 11 bases left between them. CDR3 length equals 13 residues. Germline values: CDR1 SNHLY, CDR2 FYNNEI. CDR3: CASRKDGTYEQYF. DNA for the CDR3: TGTGCCAGCAGGAAAGACGGGACCTACGAGCAGTACTTC.

The chain recombines TRBV19 with TRBJ1-5; TRBD1 matches 10 bases. The ends lost 5 bases at V and 7 bases at J; junction bases unmatched: 5. Germline values: CDR1 LNHDA, CDR2 SQIVND (reference sequence). The CDR3 is 14 residues long. The CDR3 reads CASSARQGAQPQHF. The CDR3 nucleotides are TGTGCCAGTAGTGCCAGACAGGGGGCCCAGCCCCAGCATTTT.

The V and J genes are TRBV9 and TRBJ1-2; D not certain. CDR1 and CDR2 (germline): SGDLS, YYNGEE. The CDR3 loop spans 14 amino acids. Deletions cut 4 bases from V and 3 bases from J, with 13 bases between. CDR3: CASSPGEPDYGYTF. CDR3 DNA sequence: TGTGCCAGCAGCCCTGGGGAGCCCGACTATGGCTACACCTTC. The full variable domain, with the rest looked up from reference TRBV9 and TRBJ1-2, is DSGVTQTPKHLITATGQRVTLRCSPRSGDLSVYWYQQSLDQGLQFLIQYYNGEERAKGNILERFSAQQFPDLHSELNLSSLELGDSALYFCASSPGEPDYGYTFGSGTRLTVV.

The chain uses TRBV29-1 and TRBJ2-7; tentatively, D is TRBD1 (6 bases). The CDR3 has 13 amino acids. Looked up from germline, CDR1 is SQVTM and CDR2 is ANQGSEA. Between the trimmed V and J ends, which lost 6 bases and 2 bases, there was a span of 14 bases. The CDR3 coding sequence is TGCAGCGTACCAGGGGTAGGTCCCTACGAGCAGTACTTC. Its translation is CSVPGVGPYEQYF.

The gene calls are TRBV11-2 and TRBJ2-7; no clear D gene. Germline CDR1 is SGHAT and CDR2 is FQNNGV. Deletions cut 4 bases from V and 2 bases from J, with 12 bases between. The CDR3 is 14 residues long. The CDR3 coding sequence is TGTGCCAGCAGCTCGACCGCGAGCGCCTACGAGCAGTACTTC. The encoded protein is CASSSTASAYEQYF. The complete variable domain, with remaining parts taken from reference TRBV11-2 and TRBJ2-7, reads EAGVAQSPRYKIIEKRQSVAFWCNPISGHATLYWYQQILGQGPKLLIQFQNNGVVDDSQLPKDRFSAERLKGVDSTLKIQPAKLEDSAVYLCASSSTASAYEQYFGPGTRLTVT.

The genes are TRBV5-8 and TRBJ2-6, with 7 bases aligning to TRBD1. CDR1 SGHTS and CDR2 YDEGEE come from the germline V gene. Losses at the gene ends were 4 bases for V and 0 bases for J; bases not matched to a gene: 10. CDR3 length equals 18 residues. As DNA, the CDR3 is TGTGCCAGCAGCCTAGGACAGGACCCACTCTCTGGGGCCAACGTCCTGACTTTC. Its protein is CASSLGQDPLSGANVLTF.

V usage is TRBV2 and J usage is TRBJ2-7, with a tentative D call TRBD2 (5 bases). Germline V lookup: CDR1 SNHLY, CDR2 FYNNEI. The length of the CDR3 is 15 residues. V lost 6 bases to trimming and J lost 3 bases, with 18 bases between them. The DNA of the CDR3 is TGTGCCAGCAGCGGTCGAGGGCTTCCTTTCTACGAGCAGTACTTC. This encodes CASSGRGLPFYEQYF. Full variable domain (remainder filled in from reference TRBV2 and TRBJ2-7): EPEVTQTPSHQVTQMGQEVILRCVPISNHLYFYWYRQILGQKVEFLVSFYNNEISEKSEIFDDQFSVERPDGSNFTLKIRSTKLEDSAMYFCASSGRGLPFYEQYFGPGTRLTVT.

The V and J genes are TRBV10-2 and TRBJ1-5, with D unresolved. The germline V and J ends were trimmed by 1 base and 4 bases, with 11 bases remaining between them. Germline values: CDR1 WSHSY, CDR2 SAAADI. The CDR3 extends over 15 amino acids. Here the CDR3 DNA reads TGCGCCAGCAGTGAGTTTGCGTCACGGAATCAGCCCCAGCATTTT. This sequence encodes CASSEFASRNQPQHF.

The chain links TRBV9 to TRBJ2-3; 10 nucleotides line up with TRBD2. V lost 0 bases and J lost 4; bases outside the gene matches: 2. The CDR3 has 15 amino acids. Germline assignment: CDR1 SGDLS and CDR2 YYNGEE. DNA of the CDR3: TGTGCCAGCAGCGTAGGGACTAGCGGAGCAGATACGCAGTATTTT. This translates into CASSVGTSGADTQYF.

This sequence joins TRBV19 and TRBJ1-2; TRBD1 is a possible D gene (5 bases). The germline gives CDR1 LNHDA, CDR2 SQIVND (reference sequence). The CDR3 runs 12 residues. V lost 5 bases and J lost 8, with 12 bases in between. CDR3 in amino acids: CASSQTGLGYTF. Here the CDR3 DNA reads TGTGCCAGTAGTCAAACAGGCTTAGGCTACACCTTC.

The chain employs TRBV6-1 and TRBJ2-5; D is possibly TRBD2 (5 bases). The CDR3 loop spans 14 amino acids. Between the trimmed V and J ends, which lost 5 bases and 1 base, there was a span of 11 bases. The V gene's germline CDR1 is MNHNS and CDR2 SASEGT. The chain's CDR3 is CASSRLAGQETQYF. The DNA of the CDR3 is TGTGCCAGCAGTCGGTTGGCGGGCCAAGAGACCCAGTACTTC.

V and J are TRBV6-1 and TRBJ2-4, with TRBD2 matching 12 bases. J was trimmed by 6 bases and V by 2 bases; bases with no gene match: 2. The CDR3 is 15 amino acids. Germline V gene sequence: CDR1 MNHNS, CDR2 SASEGT. CDR3: CASSELAGGPNIQYF. The DNA for the CDR3 is TGTGCCAGCAGTGAACTAGCGGGGGGGCCAAACATTCAGTACTTC.

The chain uses TRBV6-6 and TRBJ2-3; D perhaps matches TRBD1 (5 bases). This CDR3 region has 16 residues. The V end was cut by 6 bases, the J end by 6 bases, with 22 bases between. Germline V CDR1 and CDR2: MNHNY, SVGAGI (reference sequence). CDR3 region: CASRLYRGRELDTQYF. The CDR3 DNA sequence: TGTGCCAGCAGGCTCTATAGGGGCCGTGAGTTGGATACGCAGTATTTT.

This chain joins TRBV5-1 and TRBJ2-5; 9 positions agree with TRBD1. This CDR3 comprises 16 residues. CDR1 is SGHRS, CDR2 YFSETQ, per germline. With V trimmed by 4 bases and J by 1 base, 8 bases remained unmatched. This chain's CDR3 is CASSTTGGGGQETQYF. CDR3 nucleotides: TGCGCCAGCAGCACTACAGGGGGCGGGGGCCAAGAGACCCAGTACTTC.

V is TRBV10-3 and J is TRBJ1-5; D ambiguous. The ends were cut back, 10 bases at V and 7 bases at J, with 14 bases in the middle. The germline V gene encodes CDR1 ENHRY and CDR2 SYGVKD. The CDR3 is made up of 12 amino acids. The CDR3 loop reads CATKTDGQPQHF. The CDR3 nucleotides are TGTGCCACCAAGACTGATGGCCAGCCCCAGCATTTT.

The chain links TRBV7-3 to TRBJ2-7; 8 nucleotides agree with TRBD1. Unmatched junction bases numbered 4, after V lost 3 bases and J lost 6 bases. This CDR3 is 13 amino acids long. CDR1 SGHTA and CDR2 FQGTGA come from the germline V gene. As DNA, the CDR3 is TGTGCCAGCAGCTTCCAGACAGGGGCCGAGCAGTACTTC. Encoded protein: CASSFQTGAEQYF.

The CDR3 loop reads CASTKFPRTGGSAFF. Here the CDR3 DNA reads TGTGCCAGCACCAAGTTTCCCCGGACAGGGGGGAGCGCTTTCTTT. The chain employs TRBV5-8 and TRBJ1-1, with 10 bases lining up with TRBD1. Trimming at V came to 6 bases and at J to 11 bases, leaving 16 bases not matched to a gene. This CDR3 comprises 15 residues. CDR1 and CDR2 from the germline V gene are SGHTS and YDEGEE.

The chain recombines TRBV6-1 with TRBJ2-6; D is unresolved. V was pared by 0 bases and J by 0 bases, with 12 bases between. CDR3 length: 18 amino acids. The germline gives CDR1 MNHNS, CDR2 SASEGT. For the CDR3, the DNA is TGTGCCAGCAGTGAAGCGGGTCGGAGCCGCTCTGGGGCCAACGTCCTGACTTTC. Residues: CASSEAGRSRSGANVLTF.

The DNA of the CDR3 is TGTGCCAGCAGCCGGGACTTCTCCTCGGGGGAGACCCAGTACTTC. Amino acids: CASSRDFSSGETQYF. This chain links TRBV6-5 with TRBJ2-5, with D perhaps TRBD2 (6 bases). This CDR3 is built from 15 residues. Between the trimmed V and J ends, which lost 6 bases and 5 bases, there was a span of 19 bases. Germline V gives CDR1 MNHEY, CDR2 SVGAGI.